This passage covers 25 T cell receptor beta chains from one sample sequenced in a study of blood T cell repertoires in COVID-19. Sequenced by immunoSEQ multiplex PCR; TCRdb stores in-frame clones only, minus some. The sample holds hundreds of thousands of clones; approximately 86% are singletons and the top ten take about 1.3%. Material for sequencing was peripheral blood. The receptor set was obtained from an elderly man with acute or convalescent COVID-19.

The rearrangement links TRBV7-3 to TRBJ1-1, with a weak D call TRBD1 (5 bases). Trimming removed 5 bases at V and 1 base at J, with 11 bases between. Germline lookup yields CDR1 SGHTA and CDR2 FQGTGA. The CDR3 is made up of 14 amino acids. CDR3 protein: CASSAGLGNTEAFF. The CDR3 region has the DNA TGTGCCAGCAGCGCAGGGTTGGGGAACACTGAAGCTTTCTTT.

The chain employs TRBV11-2 and TRBJ2-7; 7 positions match TRBD1. The CDR3 spans 16 residues. Losses at the gene ends were 5 bases for V and 3 bases for J; bases not matched to a gene: 13. Germline lookup yields CDR1 SGHAT and CDR2 FQNNGV. The CDR3 sequence is CASSDWDREKNYEQYF. CDR3 DNA sequence: TGTGCCAGCAGCGATTGGGACAGAGAGAAGAACTACGAGCAGTACTTC.

This clone has just a few counts. This chain uses TRBV7-2 with TRBJ2-7; 9 bases agree with TRBD2. This CDR3 comprises 15 residues. Germline V gene data show CDR1 as SGHTA and CDR2 as FQGNSA. V trimming: 5 bases; J trimming: 2 bases; junction bases outside the gene matches: 7. The CDR3 sequence: CASSPFLAGPYEQYF. CDR3 nucleotides: TGTGCCAGCAGCCCTTTTCTAGCGGGACCCTACGAGCAGTACTTC.

In this sample, this clone turned up a few times. This chain joins TRBV19 and TRBJ1-6; D perhaps matches TRBD1 (5 bases). Trimming pared 7 bases from V and 6 bases from J, leaving 13 bases between. This CDR3 comprises 14 residues. CDR1 is LNHDA and CDR2 is SQIVND in the germline V gene (reference sequence). In DNA, the CDR3 is TGTGCCAGTAACCCTAGGGGATCTAATTCACCCCTCCACTTT. As protein: CASNPRGSNSPLHF.

The V gene is TRBV30, the J gene TRBJ1-3, with 9 positions matching TRBD1. Germline loops: CDR1 GTSNPN, CDR2 SVGIG (reference sequence). The CDR3 runs 14 residues. V trimming: 3 bases; J trimming: 4 bases; junction bases outside the gene matches: 4. CDR3 in DNA: TGTGCCTGGAGACACAGGGGGCTGGGAAACACCATATATTTT. Its translation: CAWRHRGLGNTIYF.

The rearrangement uses TRBV10-3 and TRBJ1-5; 10 nucleotides align to TRBD1. Germline CDR1 reads ENHRY; CDR2 reads SYGVKD. The CDR3 has 15 amino acids. Trimming at V came to 6 bases and at J to 2 bases, leaving 4 bases not matched to a gene. The CDR3 spells CAISPGTGGNQPQHF. The CDR3, as DNA: TGTGCCATCAGCCCCGGGACAGGGGGCAATCAGCCCCAGCATTTT.

The gene calls are TRBV5-1 and TRBJ2-2, with 8 bases fitting TRBD1. The J segment lost 3 bases and the V segment lost 5 bases, leaving 6 bases of the junction unmatched. CDR1 and CDR2 (germline): SGHRS, YFSETQ. The CDR3 loop spans 15 amino acids. For the CDR3, the DNA is TGCGCCAGCAGGCTCGCAGGGGGCGACACCGGGGAGCTGTTTTTT. Amino acid sequence: CASRLAGGDTGELFF.

This clone has a handful of counts. The rearrangement links TRBV5-5 to TRBJ1-3, with TRBD1 matching over 10 bases. V shed 3 bases and J 0 bases; nucleotides not matched to a gene: 6. CDR3 size: 17 residues. CDR1 SGHKS and CDR2 YYEKEE come from the germline V gene (reference sequence). CDR3 nucleotides: TGTGCCAGCAGCTACTCCGGGACAGGGGCCTCTGGAAACACCATATATTTT. Its translation: CASSYSGTGASGNTIYF.

The chain links TRBV3-1 (or the pseudogene TRBV3-2) to TRBJ1-3, with D unclear. V lost 1 base and J 7 bases, leaving 17 bases between the germline ends. The CDR3 is made up of 16 amino acids. In germline, CDR1 is LGHDT, CDR2 YNNKEL (reference sequence). In DNA, the CDR3 is TGTGCCAGCAGCCAAGTAGTAGCTAAGGTCGGGAACACCATATATTTT. Translation: CASSQVVAKVGNTIYF.

J is TRBJ1-2 and V is TRBV11-2, with 11 bases identical to TRBD1. V shed 2 bases, J shed 8 bases, and the junction held 13 bases outside the gene matches. From germline, CDR1 is SGHAT and CDR2 FQNNGV. The CDR3 loop spans 17 amino acids. The CDR3 protein is CASSLPGQGVRVRGYTF. CDR3 nucleotides: TGTGCCAGCAGCTTACCGGGACAGGGGGTTCGGGTGAGAGGCTACACCTTC.

The chain has TRBV29-1 and TRBJ2-1, with TRBD2 as a possible D gene (6 bases). CDR1 is SQVTM and CDR2 is ANQGSEA in the germline V gene. The CDR3 length is 12 residues. With 7 bases removed from V and 4 bases from J, the gap between germline ends came to 11 bases. As DNA, the CDR3 is TGCAGCGCCCGGGGGAATTACAATGAGCAGTTCTTC. It is translated as CSARGNYNEQFF.

The chain has TRBV5-1 and TRBJ2-1; TRBD2 is a possible D gene (5 bases). The CDR3 length is 15 residues. V was clipped by 2 bases and J by 1 base, with 10 bases between them. Germline values: CDR1 SGHRS, CDR2 YFSETQ. The CDR3 region has the DNA TGCGCCAGCAGCTTAAGGACTCGTTCCTACAATGAGCAGTTCTTC. Protein: CASSLRTRSYNEQFF.

The V and J genes are TRBV4-3 and TRBJ2-7; 9 nucleotides line up with TRBD1. The length of the CDR3 is 13 residues. Germline trimming cut 5 bases from V and 3 bases from J; bases unmatched to any gene: 2. Germline CDR1 and CDR2: LGHNA and YSLEER. The CDR3 nucleotides are TGCGCCAGCAGCGCGGGACAGGGCTACGAGCAGTACTTC. This codes for CASSAGQGYEQYF.

The J gene is TRBJ2-2, the V gene TRBV28; 9 nucleotides align to TRBD2. The CDR3 loop spans 17 amino acids. Unmatched junction bases numbered 11, after V lost 5 bases and J lost 4 bases. The germline V gene encodes CDR1 MDHEN and CDR2 SYDVKM. CDR3 nucleotide sequence: TGTGCCAGCAGTCCTCTCGGTAGCGGGAGATCCACCGGGGAGCTGTTTTTT. Translation: CASSPLGSGRSTGELFF.

The V call is TRBV4-1, the J call TRBJ1-2; 9 bases map to TRBD1. Germline trimming cut 2 bases from V and 2 bases from J; bases unmatched to any gene: 6. The CDR3 covers 16 residues. Germline loops: CDR1 MGHRA, CDR2 YSYEKL. The chain's CDR3 is CASSQWTGDSNYGYTF. The CDR3 DNA sequence: TGCGCCAGCAGCCAATGGACAGGGGACTCCAACTATGGCTACACCTTC.

The chain employs TRBV7-9 and TRBJ2-1; tentatively, D is TRBD1 (6 bases). Germline V CDR1 and CDR2: SEHNR, FQNEAQ (reference sequence). Trimming pared 4 bases from V and 5 bases from J, leaving 15 bases between. CDR3 length: 15 amino acids. CDR3 residues: CASSWYRDKNNEQFF. The CDR3, as DNA: TGTGCCAGCAGCTGGTACCGGGACAAGAACAATGAGCAGTTCTTC.

This clone was found many times. CDR3 residues: CASTPSGIFSRGETQYF. Here the CDR3 DNA reads TGTGCCAGCACCCCTAGCGGGATATTCTCACGGGGAGAGACCCAGTACTTC. V gene TRBV5-8 combines with J gene TRBJ2-5; 9 bases match TRBD2. J was trimmed by 4 bases and V by 6 bases; bases with no gene match: 16. This CDR3 is built from 17 residues. Germline lookup yields CDR1 SGHTS and CDR2 YDEGEE.

The chain carries TRBV27 and TRBJ1-5; a weak D match, TRBD1 (5 bases). With 4 bases removed from V and 3 bases from J, the gap between germline ends came to 10 bases. CDR3 length: 14 residues. CDR1 and CDR2 from the germline V gene are MNHEY and SMNVEV (reference sequence). CDR3 loop: CASSSRQYNQPQHF. CDR3 sequence (DNA): TGTGCCAGCAGTTCTCGACAGTACAATCAGCCCCAGCATTTT.

The V call is TRBV6-5, the J call TRBJ1-3; the D is unclear. The CDR3 totals 14 residues. Looked up from germline, CDR1 is MNHEY and CDR2 is SVGAGI. V lost 6 bases, J lost 8 bases, and 17 bases lay in between. DNA for the CDR3: TGTGCCAGCAGCCCACCTGACGGGAGGGACACCATATATTTT. Amino acid sequence: CASSPPDGRDTIYF.

This clone was seen only a few times. J is TRBJ2-2 and V is TRBV4-3, with D perhaps matching TRBD2 (5 bases). The CDR3 runs to 17 residues. Between the trimmed V and J ends, which lost 4 bases and 1 base, there was a span of 16 bases. Per germline, CDR1 LGHNA and CDR2 YSLEER. CDR3 DNA: TGCGCCAGCAGCCCAGGCGGGTCTTGGGAGAACACCGGGGAGCTGTTTTTT. Protein sequence: CASSPGGSWENTGELFF.

V and J are TRBV27 and TRBJ2-7; 9 bases are shared with TRBD2. This CDR3 spans 19 amino acids. The germline V gene encodes CDR1 MNHEY and CDR2 SMNVEV (reference sequence). V dropped 4 bases and J dropped 4; count of bases not matched to a gene: 20. As DNA, the CDR3 is TGTGCCAGCAGTTCACCGTTCGGAGCGGGAGGTCATCCTACTTACGAGCAGTACTTC. It specifies CASSSPFGAGGHPTYEQYF.

The chain has TRBV4-3 and TRBJ2-7, with TRBD1 matching 7 bases. Looked up from germline, CDR1 is LGHNA and CDR2 is YSLEER. V was pared by 3 bases and J by 0 bases, with 8 bases of the junction left unmatched. CDR3 length: 16 residues. In DNA, the CDR3 is TGCGCCAGCAGCCAGATAACAGGGGCCCTCTCCTACGAGCAGTACTTC. Its translation: CASSQITGALSYEQYF.

This clone has only a few counts. The chain uses TRBV7-9 and TRBJ1-2; D is uncertain. The CDR3 length is 14 residues. CDR1 and CDR2 from the germline V gene are SEHNR and FQNEAQ (reference sequence). With 5 bases removed from V and 1 base from J, the gap between germline ends came to 11 bases. The CDR3 coding sequence is TGTGCCAGCAGCGCCGTCAGCGTTAACTATGGCTACACCTTC. Residues: CASSAVSVNYGYTF.

Worth noting for this clone: A junction boundary mismatches the germline segment, possibly from a read error. The CDR3 bases are TGTGCCAGCAGCCCCTCAGGCTCCGACAATGAGCAGTTCTTC. Translated: CASSPSGSDNEQFF. The chain has TRBV7-3 and TRBJ2-1; unclear D gene. The germline V gene encodes CDR1 SGHTA and CDR2 FQGTGA. The CDR3 is made up of 14 amino acids.

The chain recombines TRBV24-1 with TRBJ2-2; D is undetermined. Germline V gene sequence: CDR1 KGHDR, CDR2 SFDVKD. V was pared by 4 bases and J by 6 bases, with 17 bases between. CDR3 size: 16 residues. The CDR3 protein is CATSENSAVLAGELFF. The CDR3 nucleotides are TGTGCCACCAGTGAGAATTCGGCGGTACTTGCCGGGGAGCTGTTTTTT.